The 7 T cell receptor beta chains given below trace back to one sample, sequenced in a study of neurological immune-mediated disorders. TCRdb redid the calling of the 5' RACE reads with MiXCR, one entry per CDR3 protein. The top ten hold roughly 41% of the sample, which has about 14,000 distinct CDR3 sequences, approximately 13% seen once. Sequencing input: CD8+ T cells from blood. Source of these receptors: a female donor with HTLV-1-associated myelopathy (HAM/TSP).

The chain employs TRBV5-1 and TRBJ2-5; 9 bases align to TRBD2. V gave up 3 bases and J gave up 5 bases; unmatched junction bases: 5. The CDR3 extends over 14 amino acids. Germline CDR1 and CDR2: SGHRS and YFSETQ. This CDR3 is CASSSSTSGETQYF. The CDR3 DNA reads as TGCGCCAGCAGCTCCTCCACTAGCGGGGAGACCCAGTACTTC.

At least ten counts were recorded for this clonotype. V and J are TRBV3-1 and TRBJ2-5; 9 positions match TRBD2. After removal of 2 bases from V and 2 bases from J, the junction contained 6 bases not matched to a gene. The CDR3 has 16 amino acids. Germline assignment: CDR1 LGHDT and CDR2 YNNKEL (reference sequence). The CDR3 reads CASSQKAGGIQETQYF. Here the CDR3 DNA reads TGTGCCAGCAGCCAAAAAGCGGGAGGTATTCAAGAGACCCAGTACTTC.

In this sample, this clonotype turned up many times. The CDR3, as DNA: TGTGCCAGCAGCCCCACAGGGGGCGGACGGTCACCCCTCCACTTT. Translated: CASSPTGGGRSPLHF. The V and J genes are TRBV28 and TRBJ1-6; 9 bases are a match to TRBD1. CDR3 length: 15 amino acids. Germline values: CDR1 MDHEN, CDR2 SYDVKM. V trimming: 6 bases; J trimming: 10 bases; junction bases outside the gene matches: 10.

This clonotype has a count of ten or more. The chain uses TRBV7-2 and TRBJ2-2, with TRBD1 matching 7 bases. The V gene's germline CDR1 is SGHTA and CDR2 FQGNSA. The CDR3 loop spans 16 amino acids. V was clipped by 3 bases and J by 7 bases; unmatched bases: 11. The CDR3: CASSFPERGLGGELFF. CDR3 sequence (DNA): TGTGCCAGCAGCTTTCCGGAGAGGGGGCTCGGCGGGGAGCTGTTTTTT.

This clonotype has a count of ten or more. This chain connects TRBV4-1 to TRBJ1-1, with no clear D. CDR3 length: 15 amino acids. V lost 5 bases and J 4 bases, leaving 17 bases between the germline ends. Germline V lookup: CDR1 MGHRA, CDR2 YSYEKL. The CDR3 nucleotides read TGCGCCAGCAGCAATCGCCCAGGAGGGAGCACTGAAGCTTTCTTT. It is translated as CASSNRPGGSTEAFF.

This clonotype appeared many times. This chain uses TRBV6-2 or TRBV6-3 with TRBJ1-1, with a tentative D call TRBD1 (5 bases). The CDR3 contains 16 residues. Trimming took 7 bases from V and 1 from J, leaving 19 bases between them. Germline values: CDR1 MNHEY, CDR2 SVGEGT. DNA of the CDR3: TGTGCCAGCAAGGGAGGGGCAGGCCTAAGGAACACTGAAGCTTTCTTT. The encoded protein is CASKGGAGLRNTEAFF.

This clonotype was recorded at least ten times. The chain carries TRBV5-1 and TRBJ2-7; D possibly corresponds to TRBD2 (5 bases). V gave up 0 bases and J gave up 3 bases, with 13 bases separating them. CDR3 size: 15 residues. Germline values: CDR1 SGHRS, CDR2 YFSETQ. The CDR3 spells CASSLENSDIYEQYF. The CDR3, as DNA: TGCGCCAGCAGCTTGGAAAATAGCGACATCTACGAGCAGTACTTC.